Below, 21 T cell receptor beta chains from the same sample are listed, as sequenced in a study of spatial heterogeneity in lung cancer. The study, taken as a whole, reports: For expanded intratumoral alpha and beta TCRs, counts tracked tumor mutation counts.

Each CDR3 protein is one row after TCRdb ran MiXCR on the 5' RACE reads. The data show around 18,000 distinct CDR3 sequences, 8.5% to 10% seen once. For these TCRs, the target antigens are not known. As for time point: sample taken at primary tumor resection. This specimen consisted of lung tumor tissue, obtained at surgery. The receptors come from a female donor with early-stage non-small cell lung cancer.

In its sample, this clonotype was seen many times. Being off target in a library aimed at alpha chains, this beta chain has a size of little meaning. The chain links TRBV11-2 to TRBJ1-1, with D uncertain. Trimming took 5 bases from V and 0 from J, leaving 7 bases between them. The CDR3 covers 13 residues. Germline lookup yields CDR1 SGHAT and CDR2 FQNNGV. The CDR3 sequence is CASSLIVNTEAFF. The DNA of the CDR3 is TGTGCCAGCAGCCTAATTGTGAACACTGAAGCTTTCTTT. Complete variable domain (other parts from reference TRBV11-2 and TRBJ1-1): EAGVAQSPRYKIIEKRQSVAFWCNPISGHATLYWYQQILGQGPKLLIQFQNNGVVDDSQLPKDRFSAERLKGVDSTLKIQPAKLEDSAVYLCASSLIVNTEAFFGQGTRLTVV.

This clonotype qualifies as medium-sized. This beta chain represents an off-target read in a library built for alpha chains; its size is of limited meaning. This chain links TRBV7-9 with TRBJ2-5; 11 bases line up with TRBD1. CDR3 size: 16 residues. Germline lookup yields CDR1 SEHNR and CDR2 FQNEAQ (reference sequence). V was clipped by 5 bases and J by 5 bases; unmatched bases: 10. This CDR3 is CASSPGGQGAWETQYF. For the CDR3, the DNA is TGTGCCAGCAGCCCCGGCGGACAGGGGGCGTGGGAGACCCAGTACTTC.

Of note for this clonotype: The junction departs from germline at one end; a sequencing error may be responsible. The library was prepared for alpha chains; this beta chain is a stray read, so its frequency means little. This chain joins TRBV7-7 and TRBJ2-7; unclear D gene. Germline V gene lookup returns CDR1 SSHAT and CDR2 FNYEAQ (reference sequence). The CDR3 extends over 16 amino acids. CDR3 sequence (DNA): TGTGCTAGCAGCTTTACTCCGGAACAGTACCGCTACGAGCAGTACTTC. It encodes CASSFTPEQYRYEQYF.

In its sample, this clonotype was seen a few times. This beta chain appears as a stray read in a library generated for alpha chains; its size is not informative. The chain has TRBV6-1 and TRBJ1-4; D call uncertain. The CDR3 has 13 amino acids. Germline-derived CDR1 and CDR2 are MNHNS and SASEGT. The V end lost 4 bases, the J end lost 4 bases, and 7 bases lay between the germline ends. The chain's CDR3 is CASSVSINEKLFF. The DNA of the CDR3 is TGTGCCAGCAGTGTTTCCATTAATGAAAAACTGTTTTTT.

At least ten counts were recorded for this clonotype. A library made for alpha chains picked up this beta chain off target, so its size means little. The chain employs TRBV7-8 and TRBJ2-3, with D tentatively TRBD1 (5 bases). Germline V gene sequence: CDR1 SGHVS, CDR2 FQNEAQ. Trimming stripped 11 bases from V and 4 bases from J, with 25 bases between. The CDR3 runs to 16 residues. Here the CDR3 DNA reads TGTGCCTCAAAAAGGGGTCCTCCCAAGGGCCCAGATACGCAGTATTTT. It specifies CASKRGPPKGPDTQYF.

This clonotype was counted ten times or more. This beta chain is a stray sequence in a library constructed for alpha chains; its clone size is not meaningful. The chain couples TRBV7-9 to TRBJ2-3; possibly TRBD2 for D (6 bases). The V end was cut by 8 bases, the J end by 0 bases, with 6 bases between. Per the germline V gene, CDR1 is SEHNR and CDR2 is FQNEAQ (reference sequence). This CDR3 region has 12 residues. CDR3 in amino acids: CASGTSTDTQYF. Here the CDR3 DNA reads TGTGCCAGCGGGACTAGCACAGATACGCAGTATTTT.

At least ten counts were recorded for this clonotype. Because the library targeted alpha chains, this beta chain is an off-target read whose size means little. The V call is TRBV9, the J call TRBJ2-1, with 7 bases lining up with TRBD1. Trimming at V came to 5 bases and at J to 7 bases, leaving 6 bases not matched to a gene. The length of the CDR3 is 13 residues. Germline V CDR1 and CDR2: SGDLS, YYNGEE. The CDR3 DNA follows: TGTGCCAGCAGGACAGGGTCTTCGAATGAGCAGTTCTTC. As protein: CASRTGSSNEQFF. The variable domain in full, completed from reference TRBV9 and TRBJ2-1, reads DSGVTQTPKHLITATGQRVTLRCSPRSGDLSVYWYQQSLDQGLQFLIQYYNGEERAKGNILERFSAQQFPDLHSELNLSSLELGDSALYFCASRTGSSNEQFFGPGTRLTVL.

As regards this clonotype: For a library built for alpha chains, this beta chain is a stray read; little rests on its size. The rearrangement uses TRBV4-3 and TRBJ2-2, with 9 bases fitting TRBD2. Germline V lookup: CDR1 LGHNA, CDR2 YSLEER. With 0 bases clipped from V and 8 bases from J, the junction kept 10 bases outside the gene matches. The CDR3 has 17 amino acids. CDR3 sequence (DNA): TGCGCCAGCAGCCAAGATTTCGAGCGGGGGGCGAAAGGGGAGCTGTTTTTT. It specifies CASSQDFERGAKGELFF.

This clonotype was counted ten times or more. This beta chain was picked up by a library intended for alpha chains and is off target, so its count carries little meaning. CDR3 amino acids: CASSLSTGNGYTF. For the CDR3, the DNA is TGTGCCAGCAGTTTATCCACAGGGAATGGCTACACCTTC. This chain connects TRBV28 to TRBJ1-2; D may be TRBD1 (6 bases). V was pared by 1 base and J by 6 bases, with 9 bases between. The CDR3 is 13 residues long. The germline gives CDR1 MDHEN, CDR2 SYDVKM.

The sample holds many counts of this clonotype. This beta chain slipped into a library made for alpha chains as a stray read, so its size is not meaningful. The chain recombines TRBV9 with TRBJ2-3; D gene uncertain. The CDR3 spans 12 residues. Germline V CDR1 and CDR2: SGDLS, YYNGEE. The V end was cut by 0 bases, the J end by 4 bases, with 3 bases between. CDR3 region: CASSVDADTQYF. The CDR3 coding sequence is TGTGCCAGCAGCGTAGACGCAGATACGCAGTATTTT.

Comment on this clonotype: The library was prepared for alpha chains; this beta chain is a stray read, so its frequency means little. V is TRBV6-4 and J is TRBJ2-3, with D unclear. Trimming pared 5 bases from V and 5 bases from J, leaving 11 bases between. The CDR3 is 13 residues long. Germline values: CDR1 MRHNA, CDR2 SNTAGT. The DNA of the CDR3 is TGTGCCAGCAGTCGTAGGGAAGGAGATACGCAGTATTTT. This gives the protein CASSRREGDTQYF.

This clonotype is labeled as medium-sized. Since it is a stray read in a library aimed at alpha chains, this beta chain has a size that is not meaningful. The J gene is TRBJ1-2, the V gene TRBV29-1; D not certain. The germline V gene has CDR1 SQVTM and CDR2 ANQGSEA. The ends were cut back, 4 bases at V and 6 bases at J, with 12 bases in the middle. This CDR3 spans 12 amino acids. This chain's CDR3 is CSVVSSFNGYTF. The CDR3, as DNA: TGCAGCGTTGTTTCCAGCTTTAATGGCTACACCTTC. Variable domain in full (rest from reference TRBV29-1 and TRBJ1-2): SAVISQKPSRDICQRGTSLTIQCQVDSQVTMMFWYRQQPGQSLTLIATANQGSEATYESGFVIDKFPISRPNLTFSTLTVSNMSPEDSSIYLCSVVSSFNGYTFGSGTRLTVV.

As for this clonotype: As an off-target read in a library built for alpha chains, this beta chain has a frequency of little significance. The V and J genes are TRBV5-6 and TRBJ2-6; D possibly matches TRBD1 or TRBD2 (5 bases each). The CDR3 runs 17 residues. The V and J ends lost 2 bases and 2 bases respectively, with 14 bases between them. Germline V gene sequence: CDR1 SGHDT, CDR2 YYEEEE. Written as DNA, the CDR3 is TGTGCCAGCAGCTTAAATCTGGGGACCGCTGGGGCCAACGTCCTGACTTTC. It specifies CASSLNLGTAGANVLTF.

This clonotype was counted ten times or more. This beta chain represents an off-target read in a library built for alpha chains; its size is of limited meaning. The rearrangement joins TRBV2 to TRBJ2-3; D gene unclear. CDR1 SNHLY and CDR2 FYNNEI come from the germline V gene. The CDR3 runs 14 residues. V was clipped by 7 bases and J by 2 bases, with 13 bases between them. The CDR3: CASIPQAYTDTQYF. CDR3 in DNA: TGTGCCAGCATCCCCCAGGCGTACACAGATACGCAGTATTTT.

As for this clonotype: Within a library made for alpha chains, this beta chain is off target, and its count is uninformative. The chain joins TRBV4-2 to TRBJ2-5; D tentatively fits TRBD1 or TRBD2 (5 bases each). The CDR3 has 17 residues. Trimming shortened V by 0 bases and J by 1 base, and 15 bases separated the two germline ends. Germline V gene lookup returns CDR1 LGHNA and CDR2 YNFKEQ. CDR3: CASSQDPPGAIQETQYF. In DNA, the CDR3 is TGTGCCAGCAGCCAAGACCCCCCCGGGGCGATCCAAGAGACCCAGTACTTC.

This clonotype has just a few counts. This beta chain is an unintended read in a library built for alpha chains; its size means little. The V and J genes are TRBV12-3 or TRBV12-4 and TRBJ1-1, with a possible D match to TRBD1 (5 bases). V lost 6 bases and J 7 bases, leaving 15 bases between the germline ends. The CDR3 loop spans 13 amino acids. In DNA, the CDR3 is TGTGCCAGCAGGGCGGCAGGGCTTGGTGAAGCTTTCTTT. This translates into CASRAAGLGEAFF.

The table lists this clonotype with many counts. This beta chain came through as a stray read in a library set up for alpha chains, and its size says little. V gene TRBV9 combines with J gene TRBJ2-3, with D uncertain. V lost 0 bases and J 5 bases, leaving 7 bases between the germline ends. Germline V gene data show CDR1 as SGDLS and CDR2 as YYNGEE. This CDR3 has 13 amino acids. For the CDR3, the DNA is TGTGCCAGCAGCGTAGCCCCCAGAGATACGCAGTATTTT. It is translated as CASSVAPRDTQYF.

Remarks on this clonotype: This beta chain turned up in a library designed for alpha chains; as an off-target read, its abundance says little. The chain uses TRBV11-2 and TRBJ2-1; D is ambiguous. In germline, CDR1 is SGHAT, CDR2 FQNNGV. Trimming took off 1 base at V and 8 bases at J, with 6 bases between the two ends. This CDR3 contains 12 residues. As DNA, the CDR3 is TGTGCCAGCAGCTTAGGTAACGATGAGCAGTTCTTC. It yields the protein CASSLGNDEQFF.

Points on this clonotype: Germline and junction disagree at one end, which may indicate a read error. This beta chain was picked up by a library intended for alpha chains and is off target, so its count carries little meaning. V usage is TRBV6-5 and J usage is TRBJ1-3; D remains unclear. CDR3 length equals 15 residues. Looked up from germline, CDR1 is MNHEY and CDR2 is SVGAGI. CDR3 DNA sequence: TGTGCCAGCAGTTACTCGGCAGCCTCTGGATACACCATATATTTT. It specifies CASSYSAASGYTIYF.

At least ten counts were recorded for this clonotype. This beta chain slipped into a library made for alpha chains as a stray read, so its size is not meaningful. The chain has TRBV20-1 and TRBJ2-3; 8 bases match TRBD2. Germline V gives CDR1 DFQATT, CDR2 SNEGSKA (reference sequence). The V and J ends lost 3 bases and 1 base, in that order; junction bases with no gene match: 0. The CDR3 loop spans 13 amino acids. The CDR3 here is CSARTSGTDTQYF. In nucleotides, the CDR3 is TGCAGTGCTAGGACTAGCGGCACAGATACGCAGTATTTT.

Points on this clonotype: Since it is a stray read in a library aimed at alpha chains, this beta chain has a size that is not meaningful. The rearrangement joins TRBV19 to TRBJ1-2; a weak D match, TRBD1 (6 bases). Trimming pared 2 bases from V and 9 bases from J, leaving 13 bases between. The germline gives CDR1 LNHDA, CDR2 SQIVND (reference sequence). This CDR3 contains 13 residues. The CDR3 DNA follows: TGTGCCAGTAGTATAAGGGCAGGGACAAGCTACACCTTC. It specifies CASSIRAGTSYTF. The entire variable domain, with the rest obtained from reference TRBV19 and TRBJ1-2, is as follows: DGGITQSPKYLFRKEGQNVTLSCEQNLNHDAMYWYRQDPGQGLRLIYYSQIVNDFQKGDIAEGYSVSREKKESFPLTVTSAQKNPTAFYLCASSIRAGTSYTFGSGTRLTVV.